The entry below describes one T cell receptor (beta chain). The antigen is unknown. A junction boundary mismatches the germline segment, possibly from a read error. This record belongs to a study of tumor-infiltrating lymphocytes in primary liver carcinoma. Researchers generated TCR beta cDNA from approximately 500 ng of total RNA, relying on a constant-region primer. Investigators got TCR beta libraries out of three nested multiplex PCR rounds, done with slightly modified ARM-PCR. Amplification in the first two PCR rounds was performed using TRBV1-TRBV30 forward primers and a C-beta reverse primer for approximately 10 cycles each. One entry per CDR3 protein results from TCRdb running MiXCR on the multiplex PCR reads. The sample lists about 210,000 distinct CDR3 sequences; just under 85% were seen once. Study-level points and caveats: Top clones occupying all five tumor regions numbered only about 8-24%.

Each 20-30 mg portion of unsorted bulk tissue served as the source for co-extraction of RNA and DNA. The CDR3 length is 12 residues. In germline, CDR1 is SEHNR, CDR2 FQNEAQ (reference sequence). The sequencing sample was made of tumor tissue from primary liver carcinoma. The TCR comes from a man aged 35 to 55 with primary liver carcinoma and hepatitis B virus infection. The chain combines TRBV7-9 with TRBJ1-5; no clear D. As DNA, the CDR3 is TGTGCCAGCAACTTAGTGGATGCGCCCCAGCATTTT. Protein: CASNLVDAPQHF.